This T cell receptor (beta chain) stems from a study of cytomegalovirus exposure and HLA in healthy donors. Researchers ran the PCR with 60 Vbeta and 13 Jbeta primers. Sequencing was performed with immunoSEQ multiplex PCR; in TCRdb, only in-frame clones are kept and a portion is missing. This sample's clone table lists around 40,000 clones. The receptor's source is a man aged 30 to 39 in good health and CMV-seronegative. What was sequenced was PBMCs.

The CDR3, as DNA: TGTGCCAGCAGCGACGGGGGGTCCTACGAGCAGTACTTC. This sequence encodes CASSDGGSYEQYF. The genes are TRBV5-4 and TRBJ2-7; 7 bases line up with TRBD2. J gave up 1 base and V 4 bases, and 2 bases lay outside the gene matches. This CDR3 is built from 13 residues. CDR1 and CDR2 (germline): SGHNT, YYREEE (reference sequence).